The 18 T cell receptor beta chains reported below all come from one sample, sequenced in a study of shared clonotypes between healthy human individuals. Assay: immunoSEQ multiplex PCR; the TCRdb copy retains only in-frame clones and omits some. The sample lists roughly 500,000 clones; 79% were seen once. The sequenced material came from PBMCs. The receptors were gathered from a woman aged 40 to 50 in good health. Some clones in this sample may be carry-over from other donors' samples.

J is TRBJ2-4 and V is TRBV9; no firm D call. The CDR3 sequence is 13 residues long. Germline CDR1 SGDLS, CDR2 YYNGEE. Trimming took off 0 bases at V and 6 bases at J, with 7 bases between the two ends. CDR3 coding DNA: TGTGCCAGCAGCGTAGATACGGGAAACATTCAGTACTTC. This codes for CASSVDTGNIQYF.

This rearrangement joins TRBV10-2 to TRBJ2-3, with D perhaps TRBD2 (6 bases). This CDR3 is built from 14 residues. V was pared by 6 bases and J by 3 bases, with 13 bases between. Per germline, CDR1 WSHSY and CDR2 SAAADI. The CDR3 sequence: CASRRAGSTDTQYF. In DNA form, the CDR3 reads TGCGCCAGCAGAAGGGCGGGATCGACAGATACGCAGTATTTT.

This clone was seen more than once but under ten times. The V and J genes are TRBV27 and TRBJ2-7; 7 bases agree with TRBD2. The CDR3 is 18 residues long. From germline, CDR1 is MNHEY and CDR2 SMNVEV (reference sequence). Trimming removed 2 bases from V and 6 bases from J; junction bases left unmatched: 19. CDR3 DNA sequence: TGTGCCAGCAGTTTACTCTTGGGGGGGAGTTCGGCCCCGGGCGAGCAGTACTTC. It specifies CASSLLLGGSSAPGEQYF.

The DNA for the CDR3 is TGTGCCAGTAGTATAGGGGGACAAAAACGCGGCTACGAGCAGTACTTC. Its protein product is CASSIGGQKRGYEQYF. The rearrangement joins TRBV19 to TRBJ2-7, with D possibly TRBD1 on 6 matching bases. There are 16 residues in the CDR3. The germline V and J ends were trimmed by 1 base and 3 bases, with 16 bases remaining between them. The germline CDR1 and CDR2 sequences are LNHDA and SQIVND (reference sequence).

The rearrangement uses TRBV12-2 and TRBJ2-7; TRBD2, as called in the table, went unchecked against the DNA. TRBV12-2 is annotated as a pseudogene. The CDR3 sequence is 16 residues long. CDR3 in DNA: TGTGCAAGTCGCTTAAGGCGGGTTTCCGGGGAAGTAAAGCAGTACTTC. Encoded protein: CASRLRRVSGEVKQYF.

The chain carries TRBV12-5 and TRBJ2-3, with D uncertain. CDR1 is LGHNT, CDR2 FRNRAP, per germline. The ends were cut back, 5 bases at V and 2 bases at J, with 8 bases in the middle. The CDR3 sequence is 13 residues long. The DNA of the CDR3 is TGTGCTAGTGGTCCCACACCCACAGATACGCAGTATTTT. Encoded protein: CASGPTPTDTQYF.

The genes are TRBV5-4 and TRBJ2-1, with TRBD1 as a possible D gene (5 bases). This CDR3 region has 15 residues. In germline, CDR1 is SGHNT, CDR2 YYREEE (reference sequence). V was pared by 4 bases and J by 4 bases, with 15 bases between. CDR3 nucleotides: TGTGCCAGCAGCCGCAAGAGTAGACAGTACAATGAGCAGTTCTTC. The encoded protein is CASSRKSRQYNEQFF.

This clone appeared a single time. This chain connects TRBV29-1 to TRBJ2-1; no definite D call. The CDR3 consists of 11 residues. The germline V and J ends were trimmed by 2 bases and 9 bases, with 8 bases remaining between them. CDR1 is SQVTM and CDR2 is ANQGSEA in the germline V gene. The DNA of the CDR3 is TGCAGCGTTGAACACTCGCGTGAGCAGTTCTTC. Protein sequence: CSVEHSREQFF.

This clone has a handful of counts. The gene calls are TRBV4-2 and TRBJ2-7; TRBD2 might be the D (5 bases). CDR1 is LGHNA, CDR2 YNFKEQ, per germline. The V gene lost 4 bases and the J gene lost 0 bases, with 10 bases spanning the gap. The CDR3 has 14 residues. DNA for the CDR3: TGTGCCAGCAGCCTAGGACTCCTCTCCTACGAGCAGTACTTC. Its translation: CASSLGLLSYEQYF.

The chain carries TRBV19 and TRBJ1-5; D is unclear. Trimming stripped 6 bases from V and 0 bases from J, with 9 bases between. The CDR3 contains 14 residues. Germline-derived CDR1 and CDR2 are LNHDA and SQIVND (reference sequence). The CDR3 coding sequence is TGTGCCAGTAGCGACACCTTTAGCAATCAGCCCCAGCATTTT. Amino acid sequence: CASSDTFSNQPQHF.

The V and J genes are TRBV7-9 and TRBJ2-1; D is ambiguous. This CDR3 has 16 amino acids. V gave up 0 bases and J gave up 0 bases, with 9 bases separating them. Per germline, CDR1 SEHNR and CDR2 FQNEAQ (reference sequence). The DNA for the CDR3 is TGTGCCAGCAGCTTAGCGTTTGCGAGCTCCTACAATGAGCAGTTCTTC. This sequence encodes CASSLAFASSYNEQFF.

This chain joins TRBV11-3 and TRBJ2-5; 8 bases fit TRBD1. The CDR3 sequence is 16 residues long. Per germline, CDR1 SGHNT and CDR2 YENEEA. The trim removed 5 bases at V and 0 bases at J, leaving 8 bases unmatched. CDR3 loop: CASSDNRGTHQETQYF. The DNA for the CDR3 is TGTGCCAGCAGCGACAACAGGGGGACTCACCAAGAGACCCAGTACTTC.

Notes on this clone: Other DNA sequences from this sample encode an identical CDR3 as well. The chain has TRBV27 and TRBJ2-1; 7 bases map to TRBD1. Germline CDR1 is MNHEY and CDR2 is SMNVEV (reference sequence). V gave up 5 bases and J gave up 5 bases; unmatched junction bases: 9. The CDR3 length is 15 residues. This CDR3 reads CASSTTFRGHNEQFF. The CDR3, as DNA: TGTGCCAGCAGTACTACTTTTAGGGGGCACAATGAGCAGTTCTTC.

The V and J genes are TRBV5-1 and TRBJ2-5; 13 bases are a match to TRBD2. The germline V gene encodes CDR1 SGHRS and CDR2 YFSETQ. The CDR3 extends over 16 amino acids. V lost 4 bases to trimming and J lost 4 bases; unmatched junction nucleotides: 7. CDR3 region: CASSLRTSGSGETQYF. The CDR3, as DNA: TGCGCCAGCAGCCTGCGGACTAGCGGGAGCGGAGAGACCCAGTACTTC.

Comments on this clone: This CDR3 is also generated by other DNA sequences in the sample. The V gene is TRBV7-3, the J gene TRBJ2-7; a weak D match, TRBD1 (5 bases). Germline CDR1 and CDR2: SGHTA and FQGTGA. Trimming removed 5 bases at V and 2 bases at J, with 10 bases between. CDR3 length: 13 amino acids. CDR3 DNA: TGTGCCAGCAGCCCAGGGCCGACCTACGAGCAGTACTTC. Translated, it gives CASSPGPTYEQYF.

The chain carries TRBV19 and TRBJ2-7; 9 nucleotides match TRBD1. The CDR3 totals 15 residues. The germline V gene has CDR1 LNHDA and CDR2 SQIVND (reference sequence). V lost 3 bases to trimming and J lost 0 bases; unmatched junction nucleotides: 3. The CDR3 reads CASSIGTGSSYEQYF. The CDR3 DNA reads TGTGCCAGTAGTATCGGGACAGGGAGCTCCTACGAGCAGTACTTC.

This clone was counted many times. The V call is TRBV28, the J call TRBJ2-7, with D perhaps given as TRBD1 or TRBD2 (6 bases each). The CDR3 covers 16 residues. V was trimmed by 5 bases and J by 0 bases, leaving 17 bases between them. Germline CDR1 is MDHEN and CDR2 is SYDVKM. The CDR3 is CASSPGPGAGSYEQYF. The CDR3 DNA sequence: TGTGCCAGCAGTCCTGGTCCGGGGGCAGGCTCCTACGAGCAGTACTTC.

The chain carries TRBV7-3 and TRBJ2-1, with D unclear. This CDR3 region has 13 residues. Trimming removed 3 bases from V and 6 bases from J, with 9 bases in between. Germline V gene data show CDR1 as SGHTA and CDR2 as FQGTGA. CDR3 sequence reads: CASSFMPSNEQFF. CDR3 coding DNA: TGTGCCAGCAGCTTTATGCCGAGCAATGAGCAGTTCTTC.